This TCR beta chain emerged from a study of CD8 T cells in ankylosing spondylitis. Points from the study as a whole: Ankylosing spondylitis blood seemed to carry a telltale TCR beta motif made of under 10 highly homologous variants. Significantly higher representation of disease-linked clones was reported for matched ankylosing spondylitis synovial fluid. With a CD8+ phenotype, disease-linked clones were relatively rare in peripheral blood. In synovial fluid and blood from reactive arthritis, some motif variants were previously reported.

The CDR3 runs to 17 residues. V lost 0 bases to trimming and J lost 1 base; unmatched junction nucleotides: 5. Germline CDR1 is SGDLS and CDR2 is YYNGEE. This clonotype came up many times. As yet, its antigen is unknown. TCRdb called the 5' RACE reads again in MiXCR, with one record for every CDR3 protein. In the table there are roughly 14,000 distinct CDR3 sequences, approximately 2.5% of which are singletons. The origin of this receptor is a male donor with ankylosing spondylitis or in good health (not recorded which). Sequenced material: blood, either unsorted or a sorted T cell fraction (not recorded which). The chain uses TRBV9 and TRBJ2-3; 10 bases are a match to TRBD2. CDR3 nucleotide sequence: TGTGCCAGCAGCGTAGGCGGGCTAGCGGGGGGCACAGATACGCAGTATTTT. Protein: CASSVGGLAGGTDTQYF.